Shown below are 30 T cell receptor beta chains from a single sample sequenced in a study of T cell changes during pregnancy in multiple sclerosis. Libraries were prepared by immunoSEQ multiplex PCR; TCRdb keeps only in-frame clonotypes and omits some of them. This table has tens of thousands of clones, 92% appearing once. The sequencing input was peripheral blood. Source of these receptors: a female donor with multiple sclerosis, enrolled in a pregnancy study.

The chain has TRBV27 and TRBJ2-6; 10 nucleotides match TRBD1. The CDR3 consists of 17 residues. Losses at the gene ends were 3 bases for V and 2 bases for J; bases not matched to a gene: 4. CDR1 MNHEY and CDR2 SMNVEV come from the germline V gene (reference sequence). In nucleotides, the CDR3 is TGTGCCAGCAGTTTGAGGGGGACAGGGGCTGGGGCCAACGTCCTGACTTTC. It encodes CASSLRGTGAGANVLTF.

CDR3 in amino acids: CSVLGGSGANVLTF. Here the CDR3 DNA reads TGCAGCGTGCTAGGGGGCTCTGGGGCCAACGTCCTGACTTTC. The rearrangement uses TRBV29-1 and TRBJ2-6, with TRBD1 as a possible D gene (6 bases). V lost 6 bases, J lost 0 bases, and 9 bases lay in between. The CDR3 sequence is 14 residues long. In germline, CDR1 is SQVTM, CDR2 ANQGSEA.

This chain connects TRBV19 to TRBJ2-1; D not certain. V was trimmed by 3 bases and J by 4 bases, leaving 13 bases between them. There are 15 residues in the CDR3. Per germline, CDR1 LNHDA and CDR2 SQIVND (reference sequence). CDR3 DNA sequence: TGTGCCAGTAGTATCCTTGGCTACCCGTACAATGAGCAGTTCTTC. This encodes CASSILGYPYNEQFF.

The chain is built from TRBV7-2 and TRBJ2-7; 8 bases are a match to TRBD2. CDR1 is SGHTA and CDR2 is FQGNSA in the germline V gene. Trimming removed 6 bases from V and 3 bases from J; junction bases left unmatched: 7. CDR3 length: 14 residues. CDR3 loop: CASRSRLAHYEQYF. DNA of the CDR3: TGTGCCAGCAGATCCCGACTAGCGCACTACGAGCAGTACTTC. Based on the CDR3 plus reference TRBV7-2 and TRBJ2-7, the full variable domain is GAGVSQSPSNKVTEKGKDVELRCDPISGHTALYWYRQSLGQGLEFLIYFQGNSAPDKSGLPSDRFSAERTGGSVSTLTIQRTQQEDSAVYLCASRSRLAHYEQYFGPGTRLTVT.

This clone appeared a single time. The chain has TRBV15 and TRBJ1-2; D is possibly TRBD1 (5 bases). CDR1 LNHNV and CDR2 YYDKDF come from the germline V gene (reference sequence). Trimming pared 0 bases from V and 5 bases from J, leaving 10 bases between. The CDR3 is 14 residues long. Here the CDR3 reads CATSRDPGVYGYTF. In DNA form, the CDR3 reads TGTGCCACCAGCAGAGATCCGGGGGTATATGGCTACACCTTC.

The chain's CDR3 is CSVENTETNTQYF. In nucleotides, the CDR3 is TGCAGCGTTGAAAACACGGAGACTAATACGCAGTATTTT. The chain carries TRBV29-1 and TRBJ2-3; weak D call: TRBD2 (5 bases). Trimming took off 2 bases at V and 7 bases at J, with 13 bases between the two ends. The germline V gene encodes CDR1 SQVTM and CDR2 ANQGSEA. This CDR3 has 13 amino acids.

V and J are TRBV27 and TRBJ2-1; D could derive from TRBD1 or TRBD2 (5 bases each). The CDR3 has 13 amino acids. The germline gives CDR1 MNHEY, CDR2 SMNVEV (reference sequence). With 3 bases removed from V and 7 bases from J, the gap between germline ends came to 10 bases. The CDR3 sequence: CASSLGRGNEQFF. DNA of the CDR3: TGTGCCAGCAGTTTGGGACGGGGTAATGAGCAGTTCTTC.

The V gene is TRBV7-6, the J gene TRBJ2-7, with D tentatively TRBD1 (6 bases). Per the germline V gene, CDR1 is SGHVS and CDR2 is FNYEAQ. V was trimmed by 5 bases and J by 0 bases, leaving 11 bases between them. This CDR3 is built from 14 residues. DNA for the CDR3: TGTGCCAGCAGCCCTTGGGGGCCCTCCTACGAGCAGTACTTC. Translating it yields CASSPWGPSYEQYF.

This chain's CDR3 is CASSQSAPGQYTGELFF. The CDR3 coding sequence is TGTGCCAGCAGCCAATCAGCCCCGGGACAGTACACCGGGGAGCTGTTTTTT. The chain uses TRBV5-4 and TRBJ2-2; 7 nucleotides align to TRBD1. The CDR3 length is 17 residues. Germline trimming cut 4 bases from V and 3 bases from J; bases unmatched to any gene: 12. Germline values: CDR1 SGHNT, CDR2 YYREEE (reference sequence).

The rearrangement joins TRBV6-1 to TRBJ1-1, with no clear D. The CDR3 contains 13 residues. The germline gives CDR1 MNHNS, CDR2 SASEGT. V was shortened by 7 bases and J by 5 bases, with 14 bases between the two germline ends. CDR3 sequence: CASTASGRTEAFF. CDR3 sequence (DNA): TGTGCCAGCACTGCTAGCGGGCGAACTGAAGCTTTCTTT.

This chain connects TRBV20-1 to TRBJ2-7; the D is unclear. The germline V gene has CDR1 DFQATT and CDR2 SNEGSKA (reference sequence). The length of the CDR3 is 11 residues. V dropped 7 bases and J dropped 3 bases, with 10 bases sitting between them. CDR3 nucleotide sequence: TGCAGTGGTCAGGAGTTCTACGAGCAGTACTTC. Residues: CSGQEFYEQYF.

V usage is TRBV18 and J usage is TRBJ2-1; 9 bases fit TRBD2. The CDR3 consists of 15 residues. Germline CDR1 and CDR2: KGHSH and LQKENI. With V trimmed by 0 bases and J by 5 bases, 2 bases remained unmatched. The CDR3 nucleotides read TGTGCCAGCTCACCACCGGGACTAGCTGACAATGAGCAGTTCTTC. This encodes CASSPPGLADNEQFF.

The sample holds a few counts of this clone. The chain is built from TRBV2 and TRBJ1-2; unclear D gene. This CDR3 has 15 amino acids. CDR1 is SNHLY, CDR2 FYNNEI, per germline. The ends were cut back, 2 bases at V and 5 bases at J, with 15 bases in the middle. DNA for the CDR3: TGTGCCAGCAGTGAATATAGCTTAGTCGATTATGGCTACACCTTC. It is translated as CASSEYSLVDYGYTF.

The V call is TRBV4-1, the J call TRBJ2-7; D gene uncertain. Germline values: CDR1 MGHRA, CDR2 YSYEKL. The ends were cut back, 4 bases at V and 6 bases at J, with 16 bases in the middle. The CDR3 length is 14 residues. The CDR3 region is CASSLRLLYGEQYF. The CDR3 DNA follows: TGCGCCAGCAGCCTCCGGCTTCTGTACGGCGAGCAGTACTTC.

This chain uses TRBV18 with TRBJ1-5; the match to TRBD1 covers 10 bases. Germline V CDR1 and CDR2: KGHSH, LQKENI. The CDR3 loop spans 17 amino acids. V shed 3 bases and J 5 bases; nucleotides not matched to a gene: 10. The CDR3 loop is CASSPIRTGGGYQPQHF. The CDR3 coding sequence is TGTGCCAGCTCACCGATTCGGACAGGGGGAGGGTATCAGCCCCAGCATTTT.

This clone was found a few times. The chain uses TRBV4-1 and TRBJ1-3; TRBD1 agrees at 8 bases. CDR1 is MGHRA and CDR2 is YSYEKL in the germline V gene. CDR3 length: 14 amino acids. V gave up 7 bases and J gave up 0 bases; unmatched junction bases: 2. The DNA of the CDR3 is TGCGCCAGCACAGGGGGCCCCTCTGGAAACACCATATATTTT. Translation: CASTGGPSGNTIYF.

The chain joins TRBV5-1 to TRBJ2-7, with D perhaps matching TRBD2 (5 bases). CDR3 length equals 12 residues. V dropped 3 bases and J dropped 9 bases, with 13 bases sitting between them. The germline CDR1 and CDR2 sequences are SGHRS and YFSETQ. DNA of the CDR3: TGCGCCAGCAGCTCTGACGGGGTCGGGCAGTACTTC. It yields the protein CASSSDGVGQYF. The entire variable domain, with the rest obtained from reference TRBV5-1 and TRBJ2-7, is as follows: KAGVTQTPRYLIKTRGQQVTLSCSPISGHRSVSWYQQTPGQGLQFLFEYFSETQRNKGNFPGRFSGRQFSNSRSEMNVSTLELGDSALYLCASSSDGVGQYFGPGTRLTVT.

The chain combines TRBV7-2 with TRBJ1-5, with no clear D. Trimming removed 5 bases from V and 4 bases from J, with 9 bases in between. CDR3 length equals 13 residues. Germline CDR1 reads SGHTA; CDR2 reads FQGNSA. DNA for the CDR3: TGTGCCAGCAGCCTTTGGCTGAATCAGCCCCAGCATTTT. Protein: CASSLWLNQPQHF.

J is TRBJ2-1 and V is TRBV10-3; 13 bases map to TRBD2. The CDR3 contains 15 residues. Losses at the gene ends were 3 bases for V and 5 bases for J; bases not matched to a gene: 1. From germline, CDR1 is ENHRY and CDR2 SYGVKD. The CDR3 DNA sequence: TGTGCCATCAGTGATGGGACTAGCGGGGACAATGAGCAGTTCTTC. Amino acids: CAISDGTSGDNEQFF.

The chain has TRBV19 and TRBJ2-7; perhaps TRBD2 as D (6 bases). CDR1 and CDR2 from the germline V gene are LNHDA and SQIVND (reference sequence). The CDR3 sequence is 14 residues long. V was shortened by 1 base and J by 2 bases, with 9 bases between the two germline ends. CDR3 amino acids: CASSIVGGAYEQYF. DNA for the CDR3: TGTGCCAGTAGTATAGTAGGAGGGGCCTACGAGCAGTACTTC.

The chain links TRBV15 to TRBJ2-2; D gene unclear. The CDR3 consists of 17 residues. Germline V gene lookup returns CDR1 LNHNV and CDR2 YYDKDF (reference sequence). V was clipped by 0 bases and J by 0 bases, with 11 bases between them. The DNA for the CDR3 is TGTGCCACCAGCAGAGAGTACGCGGCCGCGAACACCGGGGAGCTGTTTTTT. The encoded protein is CATSREYAAANTGELFF.

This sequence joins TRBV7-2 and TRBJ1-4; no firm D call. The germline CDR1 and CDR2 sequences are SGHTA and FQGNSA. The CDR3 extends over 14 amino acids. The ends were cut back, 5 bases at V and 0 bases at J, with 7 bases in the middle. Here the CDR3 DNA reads TGTGCCAGCAGCGTTAGCTCAACTAATGAAAAACTGTTTTTT. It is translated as CASSVSSTNEKLFF. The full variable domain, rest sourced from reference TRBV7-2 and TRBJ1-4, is GAGVSQSPSNKVTEKGKDVELRCDPISGHTALYWYRQSLGQGLEFLIYFQGNSAPDKSGLPSDRFSAERTGGSVSTLTIQRTQQEDSAVYLCASSVSSTNEKLFFGSGTQLSVL.

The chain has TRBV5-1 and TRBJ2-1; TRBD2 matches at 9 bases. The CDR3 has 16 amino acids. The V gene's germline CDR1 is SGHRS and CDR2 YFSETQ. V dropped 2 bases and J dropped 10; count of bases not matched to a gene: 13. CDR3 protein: CASSFRKLAGFREQFF. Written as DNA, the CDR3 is TGCGCCAGCAGCTTTAGGAAGCTAGCGGGATTCCGGGAGCAGTTCTTC.

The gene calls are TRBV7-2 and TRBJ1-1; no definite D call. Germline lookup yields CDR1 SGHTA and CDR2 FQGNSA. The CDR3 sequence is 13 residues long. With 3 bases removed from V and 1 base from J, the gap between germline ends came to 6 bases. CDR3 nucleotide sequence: TGTGCCAGCAGCTTCGCTACGAACACTGAAGCTTTCTTT. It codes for CASSFATNTEAFF.

The CDR3 loop is CSAVDRGGIYGYTF. The CDR3 DNA sequence: TGCAGCGCCGTCGACAGGGGGGGTATCTATGGCTACACCTTC. The gene calls are TRBV29-1 and TRBJ1-2; 9 bases map to TRBD1. Germline V gene lookup returns CDR1 SQVTM and CDR2 ANQGSEA. This CDR3 contains 14 residues. V lost 7 bases and J lost 4; bases outside the gene matches: 10.

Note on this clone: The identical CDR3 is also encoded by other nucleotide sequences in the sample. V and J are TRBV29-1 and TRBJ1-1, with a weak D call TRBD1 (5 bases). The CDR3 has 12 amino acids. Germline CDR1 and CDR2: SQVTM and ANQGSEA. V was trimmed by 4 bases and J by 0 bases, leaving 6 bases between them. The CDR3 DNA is TGCAGCGTTGGACAGATGAACACTGAAGCTTTCTTT. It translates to CSVGQMNTEAFF.

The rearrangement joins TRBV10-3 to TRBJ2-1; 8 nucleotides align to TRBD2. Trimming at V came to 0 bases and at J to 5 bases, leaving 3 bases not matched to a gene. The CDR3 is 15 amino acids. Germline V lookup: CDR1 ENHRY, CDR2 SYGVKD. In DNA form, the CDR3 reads TGTGCCATCAGTGAGTCTAGCGGGATAAACAATGAGCAGTTCTTC. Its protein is CAISESSGINNEQFF.

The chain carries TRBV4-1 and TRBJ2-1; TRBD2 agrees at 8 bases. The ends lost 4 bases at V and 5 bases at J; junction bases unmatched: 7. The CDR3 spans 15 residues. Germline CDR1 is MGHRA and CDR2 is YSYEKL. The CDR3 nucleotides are TGCGCCAGCAGCCTACAGCGGGGGTTGGACAATGAGCAGTTCTTC. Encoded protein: CASSLQRGLDNEQFF.

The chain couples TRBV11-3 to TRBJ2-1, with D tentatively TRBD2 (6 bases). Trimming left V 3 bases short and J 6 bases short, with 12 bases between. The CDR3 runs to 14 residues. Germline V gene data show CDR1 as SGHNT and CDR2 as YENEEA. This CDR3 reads CASSLSGAGNEQFF. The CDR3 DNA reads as TGTGCCAGCAGCTTGTCGGGAGCAGGCAATGAGCAGTTCTTC.

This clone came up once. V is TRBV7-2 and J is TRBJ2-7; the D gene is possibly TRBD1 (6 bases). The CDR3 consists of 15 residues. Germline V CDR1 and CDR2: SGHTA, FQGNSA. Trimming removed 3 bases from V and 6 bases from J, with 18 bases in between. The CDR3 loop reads CASSFSPGQGFEQYF. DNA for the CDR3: TGTGCCAGCAGCTTTTCACCGGGGCAGGGGTTCGAGCAGTACTTC.